Here is one TCR beta chain with its context. The antigen remains unidentified. The source of the sample is a study of OX40 agonist ivuxolimab in advanced cancers. Study-wide context: Participants averaged about 66 years of age (range 23 to 79) and were roughly 83% male. Study-level findings and limits: Antigen specificity was not determined for the expanded peripheral T cells. CD4+ and CD8+ blood T cells expanded clonally by week 6 at 0.1 to 3.0 mg/kg.

The germline gives CDR1 KGHSH, CDR2 LQKENI. V shed 6 bases and J 4 bases; nucleotides not matched to a gene: 11. This CDR3 is 16 amino acids long. The method was immunoSEQ multiplex PCR; TCRdb's version includes in-frame clones alone and lacks a portion of them. The data show tens of thousands of clones, more than 80% seen once. The J gene is TRBJ2-2, the V gene TRBV18; 7 nucleotides align to TRBD1. The TCR was taken from an adult with an advanced solid tumor such as melanoma, head and neck, liver or kidney cancer. The sample here was CD4+ or CD8+ T cells sorted from blood, taken in a trial of the OX40 agonist ivuxolimab. This chain's CDR3 is CASSTPPGQFTGELFF. The CDR3 DNA reads TGTGCCAGCTCGACGCCACCGGGACAGTTCACCGGGGAGCTGTTTTTT.